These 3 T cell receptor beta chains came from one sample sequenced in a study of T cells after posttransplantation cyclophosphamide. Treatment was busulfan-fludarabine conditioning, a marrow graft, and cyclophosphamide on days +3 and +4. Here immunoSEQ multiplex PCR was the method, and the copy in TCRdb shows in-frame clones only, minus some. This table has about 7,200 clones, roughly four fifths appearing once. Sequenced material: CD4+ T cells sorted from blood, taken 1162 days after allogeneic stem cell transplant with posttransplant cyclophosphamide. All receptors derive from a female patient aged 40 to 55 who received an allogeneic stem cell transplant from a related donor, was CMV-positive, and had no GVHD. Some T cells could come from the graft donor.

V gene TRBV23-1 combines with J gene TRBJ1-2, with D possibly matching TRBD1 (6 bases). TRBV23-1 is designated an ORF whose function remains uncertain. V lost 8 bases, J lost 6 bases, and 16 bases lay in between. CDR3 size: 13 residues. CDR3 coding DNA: TGCGCCAGCCCTATCGGGACATGGAATGGCTACACCTTC. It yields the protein CASPIGTWNGYTF.

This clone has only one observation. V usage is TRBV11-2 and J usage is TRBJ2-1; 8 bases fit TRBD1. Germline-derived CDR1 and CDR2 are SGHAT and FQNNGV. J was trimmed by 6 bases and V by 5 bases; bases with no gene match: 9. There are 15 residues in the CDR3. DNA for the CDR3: TGTGCCAGCAGCCCAGGACAGGGTCCTACCAATGAGCAGTTCTTC. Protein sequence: CASSPGQGPTNEQFF.

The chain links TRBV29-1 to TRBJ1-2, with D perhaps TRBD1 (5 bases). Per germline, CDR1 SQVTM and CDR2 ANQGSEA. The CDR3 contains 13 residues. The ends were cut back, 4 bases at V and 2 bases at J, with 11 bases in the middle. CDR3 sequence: CSVVQVVNYGYTF. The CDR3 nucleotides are TGCAGCGTTGTACAGGTAGTCAACTATGGCTACACCTTC.